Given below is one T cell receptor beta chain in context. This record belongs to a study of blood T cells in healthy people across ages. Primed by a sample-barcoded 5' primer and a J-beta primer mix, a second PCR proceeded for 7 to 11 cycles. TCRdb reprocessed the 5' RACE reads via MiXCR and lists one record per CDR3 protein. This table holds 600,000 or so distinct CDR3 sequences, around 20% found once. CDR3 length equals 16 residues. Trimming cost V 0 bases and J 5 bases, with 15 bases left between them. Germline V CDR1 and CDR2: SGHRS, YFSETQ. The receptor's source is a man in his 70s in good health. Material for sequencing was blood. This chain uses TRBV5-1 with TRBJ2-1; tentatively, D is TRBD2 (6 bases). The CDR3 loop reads CASSLGRTGGDNEQFF. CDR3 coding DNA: TGCGCCAGCAGCTTGGGTCGAACAGGAGGGGACAATGAGCAGTTCTTC.